Listed below are T cell receptor beta chains from one sample, sequenced in a study of spatial heterogeneity in lung cancer. TCRdb called the 5' RACE reads again in MiXCR, with one record for every CDR3 protein. The sample shows about 92,000 distinct CDR3 sequences, more than 10% of them seen only once. The sample was PBMCs, taken at surgery. The receptor source for this set is a male donor with early-stage non-small cell lung cancer. CDR3s include the opening cysteine and the closing phenylalanine or tryptophan. D genes are given only for firm matches. Clone size is shown for a subset of rows, as once, few, many or a class of expanded clone.

>TRBV14|few|TRBJ2-6|.
CASSQLKRSVGANVLTF
TGTGCCAGCAGCCAATTAAAACGTTCGGTTGGGGCCAACGTCCTGACTTTC
>TRBV30|.|TRBJ1-1|TRBD1
CARRGTAGGDMNTEAFF
TGTGCCCGGAGGGGGACAGCCGGAGGGGATATGAACACTGAAGCTTTCTTT
>TRBV10-3|many|TRBJ1-1|.
CATAREEGTEAFF
TGTGCCACTGCACGGGAGGAGGGCACTGAAGCTTTCTTT
>TRBV5-1|few|TRBJ2-3|TRBD2
CASSLELAGEPGTDTQYF
TGCGCCAGCAGCTTGGAACTAGCGGGAGAGCCTGGCACAGATACGCAGTATTTT
>TRBV11-1|many|TRBJ2-7|.
CASSFQNEQYF
TGTGCCAGCAGCTTTCAGAACGAGCAGTACTTC
>TRBV7-9|.|TRBJ1-4|.
CASSSLEKLFF
TGTGCCAGCAGCTCTCTGGAAAAACTGTTTTTT
>TRBV7-3|.|TRBJ2-3|TRBD2
CASSLAGGGAADTQYF
TGTGCCAGCAGCTTAGCCGGCGGGGGGGCCGCAGATACGCAGTATTTT
>TRBV6-5|many|TRBJ2-1|TRBD2
CASSVAGPNSYNEQFF
TGTGCCAGCAGTGTAGCGGGACCTAACTCCTACAATGAGCAGTTCTTC
>TRBV3-1|few|TRBJ2-7|TRBD1
CASSQDRFSYEQYF
TGTGCCAGCAGCCAGGACAGGTTCTCCTACGAGCAGTACTTC
>TRBV28|many|TRBJ1-4|.
CASSLQDNLEEKLFF
TGTGCCAGCAGTTTGCAGGACAACCTTGAGGAAAAACTGTTTTTT
>TRBV12-3/TRBV12-4|few|TRBJ2-7|TRBD2
CASSFGGRASYEQYF
TGTGCCAGCAGTTTCGGAGGGAGGGCCTCCTACGAGCAGTACTTC
>TRBV5-1|.|TRBJ2-7|TRBD1
CASRPTGGPAEQYF
TGCGCCAGCAGACCGACAGGGGGCCCGGCCGAGCAGTACTTC
>TRBV5-1|few|TRBJ2-1|.
CASSTKDTYNEQFF
TGCGCCAGCAGCACCAAGGACACCTACAATGAGCAGTTCTTC
>TRBV15|few|TRBJ2-6|.
CATSRPENPGANVLTF
TGTGCCACCAGCAGACCCGAAAACCCTGGGGCCAACGTCCTGACTTTC
>TRBV5-1|few|TRBJ1-3|.
CASSPRAGNTIYF
TGCGCCAGCAGCCCAAGAGCTGGAAACACCATATATTTT
>TRBV11-2|many|TRBJ2-5|TRBD2
CASSPGLAIETQYF
TGTGCCAGCAGCCCGGGACTAGCGATAGAGACCCAGTACTTC
>TRBV25-1|.|TRBJ2-2|.
CASSDPGGTGELFF
TGTGCCAGCAGTGACCCTGGCGGGACCGGGGAGCTGTTTTTT
>TRBV9|.|TRBJ2-1|TRBD2
CASSGAGWYNEQFF
TGTGCCAGCAGCGGAGCGGGGTGGTACAATGAGCAGTTCTTC
>TRBV6-1|few|TRBJ1-6|.
CASSPRARGDNSPLHF
TGTGCCAGCAGTCCCCGTGCCAGGGGTGATAATTCACCCCTCCACTTT
>TRBV6-1|.|TRBJ1-2|.
CASSEGTSNYGYTF
TGTGCCAGCAGTGAAGGGACATCTAACTATGGCTACACCTTC